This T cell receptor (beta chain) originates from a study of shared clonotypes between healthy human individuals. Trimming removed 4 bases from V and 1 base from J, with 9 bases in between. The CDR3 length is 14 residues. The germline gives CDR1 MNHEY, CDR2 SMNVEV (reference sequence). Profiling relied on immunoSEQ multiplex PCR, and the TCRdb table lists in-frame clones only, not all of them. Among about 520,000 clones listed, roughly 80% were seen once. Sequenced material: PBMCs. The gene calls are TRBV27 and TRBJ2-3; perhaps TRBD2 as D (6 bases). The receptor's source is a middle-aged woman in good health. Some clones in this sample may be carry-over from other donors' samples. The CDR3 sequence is CASSSWRGTDTQYF. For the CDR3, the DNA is TGTGCCAGCAGTTCCTGGAGGGGCACAGATACGCAGTATTTT.